A selection of T cell receptor beta chains follows, all from one sample in a study of T cell repertoires in cytomegalovirus infection. These receptors have no identified antigens. TCRdb processed the reads anew with MiXCR; each CDR3 protein has one entry. The sample holds some 920,000 distinct CDR3 sequences, less than 40% seen once. Sequences were derived from cultured CD8+ T cells from PBMCs, sampled from culture after CMV antigen stimulation. The receptors here all came from a human donor in good health (CMV status not recorded). Some clones in this sample may be carry-over from other donors' samples. CDR3s include the opening cysteine and the closing phenylalanine or tryptophan. The listing skips clone size in some rows; elsewhere it reads once, few, many or a size class.

clone size,V gene,J gene,CDR3 protein
.,TRBV2,TRBJ2-3,CASRAGGFTTDTQYF
few,TRBV12-3/TRBV12-4,TRBJ2-3,CASSFSPGTDTQYF
.,TRBV27,TRBJ2-7,CASSPLGRGVYEQYF
few,TRBV6-1,TRBJ1-1,CASGKATVKPEAFF
.,TRBV6-5,TRBJ1-5,CASSSYRGGNQPQHF
many,TRBV7-8,TRBJ2-3,CASSPPLAGVTDTQYF
few,TRBV7-9,TRBJ2-2,CASSPPSGAFTGELFF
.,TRBV6-8,TRBJ2-1,CASSPYERGNNEQFF
.,TRBV19,TRBJ2-7,CASSPTWGRAHEQYF
.,TRBV7-8,TRBJ2-6,CASSAGAGVLTF
few,TRBV2,TRBJ2-5,CASSEKPLSGETQYF
.,TRBV27,TRBJ2-2,CASSHADSVGTGELFF
.,TRBV7-6,TRBJ2-1,CASSFWDRGYNEQFF
.,TRBV20-1,TRBJ1-2,CSATGDYNYGYTF
many,TRBV7-9,TRBJ2-5,CASSLLTGVLETQYF
.,TRBV7-8,TRBJ1-1,CASRTRGTEAFF
.,TRBV11-3,TRBJ2-1,CASSLDGSSLYNEQFF
.,TRBV10-3,TRBJ1-5,CAISEKSNQPQHF
few,TRBV5-1,TRBJ1-1,CASGRGTFQGTEAFF
few,TRBV27,TRBJ1-1,CASSPPTGRAFF
few,TRBV27,TRBJ1-1,CASSFLGRKDTEAFF
.,TRBV4-1,TRBJ2-1,CASSQGPAGIGDDEQFF
.,TRBV19,TRBJ1-6,CASRPGAQIRDTFLRSSPLYF
.,TRBV18,TRBJ2-7,CASSTIRGAHEQYF
many,TRBV6-2/TRBV6-3,TRBJ2-5,CASSFPRTSVGETQYF
.,TRBV9,TRBJ2-1,CASSVETEPYNEQFF
.,TRBV20-1,TRBJ2-1,CSAREEAVSSYNEQFF
few,TRBV12-3/TRBV12-4,TRBJ1-1,CASVRGTEAFF
many,TRBV7-6,TRBJ2-5,CASSLRSVGETQYF
.,TRBV7-6,TRBJ1-1,CASRQLRGDTEAFF
few,TRBV5-6,TRBJ2-3,CASSHGQVLGADTQYF
many,TRBV6-1,TRBJ1-1,CASSDPIGGALNTEAFF
.,TRBV12-3/TRBV12-4,TRBJ1-1,CASARSGGVNTEAFF
few,TRBV24-1,TRBJ1-5,CATRPGQPFFNQPQHF
.,TRBV20-1,TRBJ2-1,CSARDRAGTYNEQFF
.,TRBV5-5,TRBJ1-6,CASSKPGSRNSPLHF
.,TRBV4-2,TRBJ2-3,CASSQGLGSDTQYF
.,TRBV6-5,TRBJ1-1,CASSYLPWDRFTEAFF
many,TRBV7-6,TRBJ2-7,CASSLGGSGEQYF
.,TRBV18,TRBJ2-4,CASSPSSLAKNIQYF
.,TRBV5-8,TRBJ1-2,CASSFTGEGGYTF
few,TRBV27,TRBJ2-3,CASSFREASSTDTQYF
few,TRBV29-1,TRBJ1-1,CSVVEVTEAFF
few,TRBV4-1,TRBJ1-2,CASSQDPGSFNYGYTF
few,TRBV24-1,TRBJ2-1,CATSDLGDDEQFF
few,TRBV6-2/TRBV6-3,TRBJ2-1,CASKAAGEYNEQFF